These 20 T cell receptor beta chains came from one sample sequenced in a study of identifying expanded T cells in peripheral blood. Data came from immunoSEQ multiplex PCR; TCRdb stores just in-frame clones and leaves some out. The sample lists around 63,000 clones, 80% to 90% occurring once. Sequencing used blood. The source of these receptors is a person aged 18-70 years in good health.

The rearrangement links TRBV7-3 to TRBJ2-7; TRBD1 aligns across 10 bases. This CDR3 has 15 residues. The germline CDR1 and CDR2 sequences are SGHTA and FQGTGA. J lost 3 bases, V lost 6 bases, and 8 bases had no gene match. The CDR3 DNA sequence: TGTGCCAGCAGTCCCACTGGACAGGGGGTCTACGAGCAGTACTTC. Encoded protein: CASSPTGQGVYEQYF. Variable domain in full (rest from reference TRBV7-3 and TRBJ2-7): GAGVSQTPSNKVTEKGKYVELRCDPISGHTALYWYRQSLGQGPEFLIYFQGTGAADDSGLPNDRFFAVRPEGSVSTLKIQRTERGDSAVYLCASSPTGQGVYEQYFGPGTRLTVT.

The chain links TRBV27 to TRBJ2-1; unclear D gene. CDR3 length equals 13 residues. Germline CDR1 reads MNHEY; CDR2 reads SMNVEV (reference sequence). Trimming removed 0 bases at V and 9 bases at J, with 9 bases between. The CDR3 is CASSLSDGAEQFF. In nucleotides, the CDR3 is TGTGCCAGCAGTTTATCGGACGGCGCTGAGCAGTTCTTC.

V and J are TRBV7-3 and TRBJ2-5; 9 bases are shared with TRBD2. There are 19 residues in the CDR3. J gave up 2 bases and V 5 bases, and 18 bases lay outside the gene matches. Germline V gives CDR1 SGHTA, CDR2 FQGTGA. The CDR3 loop is CASSPGPASGANSQETQYF. The CDR3, as DNA: TGTGCCAGCAGCCCCGGGCCGGCTAGCGGGGCGAACTCTCAAGAGACCCAGTACTTC.

CDR3 loop: CASSAYGLDYEQYF. CDR3 sequence (DNA): TGCGCCAGCAGCGCCTATGGACTTGATTACGAGCAGTACTTC. The chain joins TRBV5-1 to TRBJ2-7; TRBD2 is a possible D gene (5 bases). This CDR3 spans 14 amino acids. Germline CDR1 is SGHRS and CDR2 is YFSETQ. V was cut by 4 bases and J by 4 bases, with 15 bases left in between.

The gene calls are TRBV2 and TRBJ2-1, with TRBD2 matching over 9 bases. Germline lookup yields CDR1 SNHLY and CDR2 FYNNEI. The V gene end was trimmed by 10 bases and the J gene end by 6 bases; junction bases not matched to a gene: 16. The CDR3 runs 16 residues. The CDR3 sequence is CATSREAGGYLNEQFF. The CDR3, as DNA: TGTGCCACCTCCAGGGAAGCGGGGGGCTATCTCAATGAGCAGTTCTTC.

The chain couples TRBV6-1 to TRBJ2-3; the D gene is possibly TRBD1 (7 bases). Trimming left V 3 bases short and J 2 bases short, with 18 bases between. Germline values: CDR1 MNHNS, CDR2 SASEGT. This CDR3 comprises 17 residues. The CDR3 nucleotides read TGTGCCAGCAGTGAGGCAGGGGGGAGCGGGTTCACAGATACGCAGTATTTT. Translating it yields CASSEAGGSGFTDTQYF.

This clone was found once. This chain uses TRBV28 with TRBJ1-1; D is undetermined. CDR1 is MDHEN and CDR2 is SYDVKM in the germline V gene. The length of the CDR3 is 11 residues. Trimming took 6 bases from V and 1 from J, leaving 3 bases between them. Here the CDR3 reads CASSTNTEAFF. The DNA of the CDR3 is TGTGCCAGCAGCACGAACACTGAAGCTTTCTTT.

The V gene is TRBV27, the J gene TRBJ1-6; weak D call: TRBD1 (6 bases). From germline, CDR1 is MNHEY and CDR2 SMNVEV (reference sequence). The CDR3 length is 17 residues. V lost 5 bases, J lost 8 bases, and 22 bases lay in between. The CDR3 DNA sequence: TGTGCCAGCAGTGATGACGGGGGCGGGGTGATGGATTCACCCCTCCACTTT. It specifies CASSDDGGGVMDSPLHF.

The rearrangement uses TRBV18 and TRBJ2-2, with 7 bases identical to TRBD2. The trim removed 3 bases at V and 1 base at J, leaving 8 bases unmatched. Per the germline V gene, CDR1 is KGHSH and CDR2 is LQKENI. The CDR3 extends over 17 amino acids. This CDR3 is CASSPPSGGLNTGELFF. The CDR3 DNA reads as TGTGCCAGCTCACCGCCTAGCGGAGGACTGAACACCGGGGAGCTGTTTTTT.

This chain uses TRBV28 with TRBJ2-7; 7 bases align to TRBD2. Trimming at V came to 4 bases and at J to 1 base, leaving 13 bases not matched to a gene. Germline CDR1 reads MDHEN; CDR2 reads SYDVKM. The CDR3 has 17 amino acids. Written as DNA, the CDR3 is TGTGCCAGCAGTTCCGGGCGGAGCGGGACGAAATCCTACGAGCAGTACTTC. Protein product: CASSSGRSGTKSYEQYF.

V gene TRBV7-9 combines with J gene TRBJ2-3; D perhaps matches TRBD2 (6 bases). Between the trimmed V and J ends, which lost 7 bases and 6 bases, there was a span of 8 bases. The CDR3 length is 11 residues. Germline CDR1 SEHNR, CDR2 FQNEAQ (reference sequence). CDR3 region: CASTLADTQYF. The CDR3 DNA reads as TGTGCCAGCACCCTAGCGGATACGCAGTATTTT.

V and J are TRBV10-3 and TRBJ2-2, with 10 nucleotides matching TRBD2. The V gene end was trimmed by 5 bases and the J gene end by 1 base; junction bases not matched to a gene: 7. In germline, CDR1 is ENHRY, CDR2 SYGVKD. The CDR3 consists of 17 residues. CDR3 sequence: CAISPTRLAGNTGELFF. The CDR3 DNA follows: TGTGCCATCAGTCCCACTAGACTAGCGGGGAACACCGGGGAGCTGTTTTTT.

This clone showed up just once. This rearrangement joins TRBV28 to TRBJ2-1, with TRBD1 matching over 8 bases. The junction had 5 bases not matched to a gene; V was cut back by 4 bases and J by 0 bases. Germline V gene sequence: CDR1 MDHEN, CDR2 SYDVKM. CDR3 length: 16 residues. CDR3 protein: CASSSWTGSSYNEQFF. Written as DNA, the CDR3 is TGTGCCAGCAGTTCCTGGACAGGGAGCTCCTACAATGAGCAGTTCTTC.

This chain connects TRBV28 to TRBJ1-2, with a tentative D call TRBD1 (6 bases). Between the trimmed V and J ends, which lost 3 bases and 6 bases, there was a span of 11 bases. Germline CDR1 is MDHEN and CDR2 is SYDVKM. The CDR3 totals 13 residues. CDR3 sequence reads: CASSFDRWDGYTF. DNA of the CDR3: TGTGCCAGCAGTTTCGACAGGTGGGATGGCTACACCTTC.

The V gene is TRBV5-1, the J gene TRBJ2-7, with 7 bases aligning to TRBD1. The J segment lost 8 bases and the V segment lost 5 bases, leaving 7 bases of the junction unmatched. CDR1 and CDR2 from the germline V gene are SGHRS and YFSETQ. This CDR3 has 12 residues. The CDR3 region is CASRGDSFKQYF. The DNA of the CDR3 is TGCGCCAGCAGGGGGGACAGTTTTAAGCAGTACTTC.

The gene calls are TRBV5-1 and TRBJ1-1; TRBD1 aligns across 7 bases. The CDR3 length is 15 residues. Germline CDR1 reads SGHRS; CDR2 reads YFSETQ. After removal of 0 bases from V and 4 bases from J, the junction contained 6 bases not matched to a gene. Here the CDR3 DNA reads TGCGCCAGCAGCTTGGGGAAGACAGGGAGCACTGAAGCTTTCTTT. Protein: CASSLGKTGSTEAFF.

V gene TRBV29-1 combines with J gene TRBJ2-1; D perhaps matches TRBD2 (5 bases). Trimming left V 2 bases short and J 5 bases short, with 13 bases between. Germline-derived CDR1 and CDR2 are SQVTM and ANQGSEA. This CDR3 has 14 residues. The CDR3 bases are TGCAGCGTTGAATTACGGGGAATTAACAATGAGCAGTTCTTC. It yields the protein CSVELRGINNEQFF.

The rearrangement links TRBV7-2 to TRBJ2-1; perhaps TRBD2 as D (6 bases). Trimming cost V 2 bases and J 0 bases, with 17 bases left between them. The length of the CDR3 is 18 residues. Looked up from germline, CDR1 is SGHTA and CDR2 is FQGNSA. CDR3 protein: CASSLTGADGSSYNEQFF. As DNA, the CDR3 is TGTGCCAGCAGCTTAACAGGCGCGGACGGGAGCTCCTACAATGAGCAGTTCTTC.

The V call is TRBV6-5, the J call TRBJ1-5, with a weak D call TRBD1 (6 bases). V lost 5 bases and J 6 bases, leaving 17 bases between the germline ends. Germline lookup yields CDR1 MNHEY and CDR2 SVGAGI. This CDR3 region has 15 residues. CDR3 protein: CASSPGTGPGQPQHF. CDR3 in DNA: TGTGCCAGCAGTCCGGGTACAGGGCCAGGTCAGCCCCAGCATTTT.

Only one count was recorded for this clone. This sequence joins TRBV27 and TRBJ1-4; perhaps TRBD1 as D (6 bases). The CDR3 has 14 amino acids. V shed 3 bases and J shed 2 bases, with 7 bases lying between them. Germline V gene lookup returns CDR1 MNHEY and CDR2 SMNVEV (reference sequence). The CDR3 nucleotides are TGTGCCAGCAGTTTTGGGGGCACTAATGAAAAACTGTTTTTT. Translating it yields CASSFGGTNEKLFF.